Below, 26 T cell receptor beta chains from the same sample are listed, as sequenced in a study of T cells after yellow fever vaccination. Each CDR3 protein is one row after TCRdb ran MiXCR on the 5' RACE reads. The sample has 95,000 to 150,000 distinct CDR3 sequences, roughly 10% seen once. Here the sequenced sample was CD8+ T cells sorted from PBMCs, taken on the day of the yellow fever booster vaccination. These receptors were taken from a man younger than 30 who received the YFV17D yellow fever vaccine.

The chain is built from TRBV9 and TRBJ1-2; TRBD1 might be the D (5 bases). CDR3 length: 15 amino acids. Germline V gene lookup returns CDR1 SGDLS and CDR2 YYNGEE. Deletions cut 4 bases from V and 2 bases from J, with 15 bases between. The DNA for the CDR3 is TGTGCCAGCAGCCCCGTGTTGGGGGAGAACTATGGCTACACCTTC. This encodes CASSPVLGENYGYTF.

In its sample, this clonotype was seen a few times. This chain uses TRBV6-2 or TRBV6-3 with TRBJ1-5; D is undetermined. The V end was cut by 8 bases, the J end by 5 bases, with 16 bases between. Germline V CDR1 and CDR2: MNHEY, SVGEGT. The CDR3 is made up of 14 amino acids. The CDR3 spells CASGPLGTDQPQHF. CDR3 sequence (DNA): TGTGCCAGCGGACCTTTGGGCACAGATCAGCCCCAGCATTTT.

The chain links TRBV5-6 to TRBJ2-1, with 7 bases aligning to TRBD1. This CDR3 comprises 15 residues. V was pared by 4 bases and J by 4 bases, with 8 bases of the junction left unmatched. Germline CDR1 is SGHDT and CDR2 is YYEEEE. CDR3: CASSNVGGGYNEQFF. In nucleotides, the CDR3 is TGTGCCAGCAGCAACGTAGGGGGCGGGTACAATGAGCAGTTCTTC.

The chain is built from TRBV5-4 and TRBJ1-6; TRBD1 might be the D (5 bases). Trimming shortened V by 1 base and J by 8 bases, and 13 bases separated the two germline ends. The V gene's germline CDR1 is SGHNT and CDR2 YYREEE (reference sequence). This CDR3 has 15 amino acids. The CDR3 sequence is CASSLIGTEYSPLHF. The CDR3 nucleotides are TGTGCCAGCAGCTTGATAGGGACGGAGTATTCACCCCTCCACTTT. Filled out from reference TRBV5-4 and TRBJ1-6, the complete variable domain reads ETGVTQSPTHLIKTRGQQVTLRCSSQSGHNTVSWYQQALGQGPQFIFQYYREEENGRGNFPPRFSGLQFPNYSSELNVNALELDDSALYLCASSLIGTEYSPLHFGNGTRLTVT.

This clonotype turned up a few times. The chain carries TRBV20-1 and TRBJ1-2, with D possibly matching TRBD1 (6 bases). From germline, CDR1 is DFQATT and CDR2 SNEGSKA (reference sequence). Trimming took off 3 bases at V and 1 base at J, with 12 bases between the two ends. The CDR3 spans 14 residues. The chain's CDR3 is CSARWTESNYGYTF. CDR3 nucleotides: TGCAGTGCTAGGTGGACAGAGAGTAACTATGGCTACACCTTC.

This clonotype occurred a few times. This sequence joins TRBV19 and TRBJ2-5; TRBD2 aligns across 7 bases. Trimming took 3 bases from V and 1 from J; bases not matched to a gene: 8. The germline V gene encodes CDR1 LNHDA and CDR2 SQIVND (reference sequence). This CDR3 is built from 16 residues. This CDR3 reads CASSIRLAVIQETQYF. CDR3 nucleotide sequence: TGTGCCAGTAGTATCCGGCTAGCGGTGATCCAAGAGACCCAGTACTTC.

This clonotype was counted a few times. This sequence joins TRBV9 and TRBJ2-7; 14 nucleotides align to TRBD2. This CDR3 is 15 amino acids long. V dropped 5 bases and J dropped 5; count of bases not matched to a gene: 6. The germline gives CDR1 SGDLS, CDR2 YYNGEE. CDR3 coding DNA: TGTGCCAGCAGTCCGGGACTAGCGGGGGAGGACGAGCAGTACGTC. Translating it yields CASSPGLAGEDEQYV.

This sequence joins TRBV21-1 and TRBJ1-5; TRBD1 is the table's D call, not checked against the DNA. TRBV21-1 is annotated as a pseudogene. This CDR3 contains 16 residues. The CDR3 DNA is TGTGCCAGCAGGGGACAGACAGGCAATAGCAATCAGCCCCAGCATTTT. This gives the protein CASRGQTGNSNQPQHF.

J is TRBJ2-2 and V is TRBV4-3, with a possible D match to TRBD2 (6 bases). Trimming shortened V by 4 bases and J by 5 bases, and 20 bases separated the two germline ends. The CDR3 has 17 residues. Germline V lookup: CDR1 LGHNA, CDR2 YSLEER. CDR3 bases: TGCGCCAGCAGCCTAGAAACTTCCGGGACTCTAACCGGGGAGCTGTTTTTT. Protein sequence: CASSLETSGTLTGELFF.

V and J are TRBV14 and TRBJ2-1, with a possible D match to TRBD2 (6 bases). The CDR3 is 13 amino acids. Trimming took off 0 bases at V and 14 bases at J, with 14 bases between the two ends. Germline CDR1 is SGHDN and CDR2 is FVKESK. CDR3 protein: CASSQDRGTGEFF. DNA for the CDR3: TGTGCCAGCAGCCAAGATCGGGGGACCGGGGAGTTCTTC.

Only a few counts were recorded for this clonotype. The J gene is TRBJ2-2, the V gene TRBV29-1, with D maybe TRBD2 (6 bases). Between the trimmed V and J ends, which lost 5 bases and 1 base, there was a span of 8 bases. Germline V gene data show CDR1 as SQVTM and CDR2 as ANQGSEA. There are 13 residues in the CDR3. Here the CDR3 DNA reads TGCAGCGTTCCCGGGGGGAACACCGGGGAGCTGTTTTTT. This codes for CSVPGGNTGELFF.

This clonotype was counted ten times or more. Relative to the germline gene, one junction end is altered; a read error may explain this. The CDR3 protein is CASSYSDLYEQYF. In nucleotides, the CDR3 is TGTGCCAGCAGCTACTCGGACCTCTACGAGCAGTACTTC. This chain links TRBV6-2 or TRBV6-3 with TRBJ2-7; D not resolved. The CDR3 length is 13 residues. Germline V gives CDR1 MNHEY, CDR2 SVGEGT.

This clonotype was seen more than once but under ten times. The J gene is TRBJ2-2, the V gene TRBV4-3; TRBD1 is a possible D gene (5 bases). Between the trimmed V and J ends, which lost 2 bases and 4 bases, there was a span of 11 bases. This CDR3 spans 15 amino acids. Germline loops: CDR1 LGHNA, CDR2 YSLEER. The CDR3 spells CASSQPTGPTGELFF. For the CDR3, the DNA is TGCGCCAGCAGCCAACCTACAGGTCCCACCGGGGAGCTGTTTTTT.

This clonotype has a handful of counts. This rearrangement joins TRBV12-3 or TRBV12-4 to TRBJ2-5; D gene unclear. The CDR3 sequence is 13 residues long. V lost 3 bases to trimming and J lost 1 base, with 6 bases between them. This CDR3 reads CASSFRPQETQYF. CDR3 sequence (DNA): TGTGCCAGCAGTTTCAGACCCCAAGAGACCCAGTACTTC.

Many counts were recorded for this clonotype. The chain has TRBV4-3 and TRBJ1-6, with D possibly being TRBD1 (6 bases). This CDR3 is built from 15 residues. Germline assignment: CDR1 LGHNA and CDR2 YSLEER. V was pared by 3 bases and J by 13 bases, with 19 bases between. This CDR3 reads CASSQKDSPARPLHF. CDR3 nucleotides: TGCGCCAGCAGCCAGAAGGACAGTCCGGCCCGGCCCCTCCACTTT.

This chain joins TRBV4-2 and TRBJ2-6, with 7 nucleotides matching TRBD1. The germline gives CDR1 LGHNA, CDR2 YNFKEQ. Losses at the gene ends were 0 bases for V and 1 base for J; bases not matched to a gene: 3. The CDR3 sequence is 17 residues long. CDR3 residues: CASSQEDRASGANVLTF. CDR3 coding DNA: TGTGCCAGCAGCCAAGAAGACAGGGCTTCTGGGGCCAACGTCCTGACTTTC.

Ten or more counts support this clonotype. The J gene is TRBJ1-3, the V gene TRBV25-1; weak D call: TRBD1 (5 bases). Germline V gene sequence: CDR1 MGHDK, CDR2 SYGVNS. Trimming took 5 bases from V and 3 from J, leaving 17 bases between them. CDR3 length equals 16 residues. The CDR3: CASSNTPGMGGNTIYF. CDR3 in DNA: TGTGCCAGCAGTAACACGCCAGGGATGGGTGGAAACACCATATATTTT. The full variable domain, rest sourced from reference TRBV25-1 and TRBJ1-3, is EADIYQTPRYLVIGTGKKITLECSQTMGHDKMYWYQQDPGMELHLIHYSYGVNSTEKGDLSSESTVSRIRTEHFPLTLESARPSHTSQYLCASSNTPGMGGNTIYFGEGSWLTVV.

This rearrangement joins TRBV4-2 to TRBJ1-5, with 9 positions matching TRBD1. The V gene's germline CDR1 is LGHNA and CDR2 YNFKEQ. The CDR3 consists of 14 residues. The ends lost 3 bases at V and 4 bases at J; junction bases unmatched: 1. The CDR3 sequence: CASSHGQGNQPQHF. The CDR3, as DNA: TGTGCCAGCAGCCACGGACAGGGGAATCAGCCCCAGCATTTT.

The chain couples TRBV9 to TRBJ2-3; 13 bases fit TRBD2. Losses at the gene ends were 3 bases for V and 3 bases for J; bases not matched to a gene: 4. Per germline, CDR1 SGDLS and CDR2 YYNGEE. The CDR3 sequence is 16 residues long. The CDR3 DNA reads TGTGCCAGCAGCGCGACTAGCGGGGGGTCGACAGATACGCAGTATTTT. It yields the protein CASSATSGGSTDTQYF.

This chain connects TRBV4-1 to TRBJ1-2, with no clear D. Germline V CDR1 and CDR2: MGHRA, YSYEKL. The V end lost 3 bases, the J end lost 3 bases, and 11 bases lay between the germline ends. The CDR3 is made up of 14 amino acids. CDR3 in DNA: TGCGCCAGCAGCCAGAAGGAGGTGGACTATGGCTACACCTTC. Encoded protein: CASSQKEVDYGYTF.

CDR3 sequence: CASTQGGPYGYTF. In DNA form, the CDR3 reads TGTGCCAGCACCCAGGGGGGTCCCTATGGCTACACCTTC. The chain uses TRBV7-9 and TRBJ1-2; 7 nucleotides match TRBD1. The CDR3 runs 13 residues. Trimming cost V 7 bases and J 4 bases; bases outside gene matches: 6. Looked up from germline, CDR1 is SEHNR and CDR2 is FQNEAQ (reference sequence).

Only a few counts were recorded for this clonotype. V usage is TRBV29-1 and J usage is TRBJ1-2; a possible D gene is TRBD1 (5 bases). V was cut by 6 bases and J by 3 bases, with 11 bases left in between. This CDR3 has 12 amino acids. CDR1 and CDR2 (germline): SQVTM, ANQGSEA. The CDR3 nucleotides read TGCAGCGTGTCCGGACAACACTATGGCTACACCTTC. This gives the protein CSVSGQHYGYTF. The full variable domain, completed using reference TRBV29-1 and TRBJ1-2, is SAVISQKPSRDICQRGTSLTIQCQVDSQVTMMFWYRQQPGQSLTLIATANQGSEATYESGFVIDKFPISRPNLTFSTLTVSNMSPEDSSIYLCSVSGQHYGYTFGSGTRLTVV.

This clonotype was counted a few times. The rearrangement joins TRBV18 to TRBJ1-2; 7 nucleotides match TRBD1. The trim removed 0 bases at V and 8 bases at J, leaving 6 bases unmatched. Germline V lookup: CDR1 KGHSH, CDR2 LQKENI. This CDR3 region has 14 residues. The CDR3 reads CASSPPETGNGYTF. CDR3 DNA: TGTGCCAGCTCACCACCTGAGACAGGGAACGGCTACACCTTC.

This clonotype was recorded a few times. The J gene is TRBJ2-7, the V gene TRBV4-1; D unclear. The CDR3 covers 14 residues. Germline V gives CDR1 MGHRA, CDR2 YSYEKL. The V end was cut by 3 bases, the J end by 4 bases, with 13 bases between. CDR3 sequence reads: CASSHLPAPYEQYF. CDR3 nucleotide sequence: TGCGCCAGCAGCCACCTCCCCGCACCTTACGAGCAGTACTTC.

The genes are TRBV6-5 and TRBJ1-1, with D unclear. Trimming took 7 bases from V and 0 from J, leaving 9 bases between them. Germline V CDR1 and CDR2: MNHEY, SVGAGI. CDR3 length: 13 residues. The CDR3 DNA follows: TGTGCCAGCAAGTGGGGATTGAACACTGAAGCTTTCTTT. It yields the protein CASKWGLNTEAFF.

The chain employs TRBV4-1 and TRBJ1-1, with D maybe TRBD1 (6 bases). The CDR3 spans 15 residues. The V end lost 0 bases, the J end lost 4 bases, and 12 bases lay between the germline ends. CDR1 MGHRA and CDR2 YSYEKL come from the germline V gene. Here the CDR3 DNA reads TGCGCCAGCAGCCAAGATCCGGGGGCGGTCACTGAAGCTTTCTTT. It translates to CASSQDPGAVTEAFF.